This T cell receptor beta chain originates from a study of response to subunit inactivated influenza vaccine. As to this clonotype: Its antigen remains unknown.

The germline V gene encodes CDR1 SGHRS and CDR2 YFSETQ. The CDR3 runs to 14 residues. The V gene end was trimmed by 4 bases and the J gene end by 1 base; junction bases not matched to a gene: 4. The study's findings and limits: New T cells are recruited in small numbers by each seasonal influenza vaccination, according to the authors' suggestion.

TCRdb processed the RT-PCR reads anew with MiXCR; each CDR3 protein has one entry. Found here are under 550,000 distinct CDR3 sequences, less than 8% of them singletons; the top ten hold roughly 13%. The material sequenced was PBMCs from blood, taken about 24 months after vaccination. The TCR comes from a man between 45 and 75 years old who received an inactivated influenza vaccine. V and J are TRBV5-1 and TRBJ1-2, with 7 bases lining up with TRBD1. CDR3 loop: CASSKGQNNYGYTF. The CDR3 coding sequence is TGCGCCAGCAGCAAGGGACAGAATAACTATGGCTACACCTTC.